This T cell receptor (beta chain) came from a study of T cell repertoires in cytomegalovirus infection. Study background: CMV epitopes in the study were HLA-C-restricted (recently identified) and HLA-B-restricted (well studied). Shared public TCR beta signatures pointed to both CMV infection and a matching HLA type. Study-level findings and limits: HLA-C-restricted CMV-specific TCR beta clonotypes were dominant in the ex vivo response. Summed frequency of public TCR beta families distinguished CMV carriers with the relevant HLA.

For this clonotype: Its cognate antigen is unknown.

The V gene lost 5 bases and the J gene lost 13 bases, with 18 bases spanning the gap. This CDR3 contains 13 residues. Germline lookup yields CDR1 SGHAT and CDR2 FQNNGV. TCRdb reprocessed the reads with MiXCR, giving one entry per CDR3 protein. The table records approximately 1,000,000 distinct CDR3 sequences, 31% of them present only once. The chain combines TRBV11-2 with TRBJ2-1; D remains unclear. Sequenced material: cultured CD8+ T cells from PBMCs, taken from culture after CMV antigen stimulation. The clonotype was recovered from a human donor in good health (CMV status not recorded). Some clones in this sample may be carry-over from other donors' samples. CDR3 region: CASSPQGALGQFF. The CDR3 region has the DNA TGTGCCAGCAGCCCCCAAGGAGCCTTGGGACAGTTCTTC. Full variable domain (outside the CDR3, taken from reference TRBV11-2 and TRBJ2-1): EAGVAQSPRYKIIEKRQSVAFWCNPISGHATLYWYQQILGQGPKLLIQFQNNGVVDDSQLPKDRFSAERLKGVDSTLKIQPAKLEDSAVYLCASSPQGALGQFFGPGTRLTVL.